This T cell receptor beta chain emerged from a study of OX40 agonist ivuxolimab in advanced cancers. In the study overall: Patients received the agonistic anti-OX40 (CD134) antibody ivuxolimab. The group had a mean age of about 60 years, ranged from about 20 to 79, and was approximately 81% male. Three patients showed partial responses: one hepatocellular carcinoma and two cutaneous melanoma cases. Study findings and constraints: Compared with CD4+, CD8+ T cells on average had more expanded clones.

A remark on this clone: Its antigen is currently unknown.

The protocol was immunoSEQ multiplex PCR, while the TCRdb copy is restricted to in-frame clones and leaves out a portion. The sample gives approximately 47,000 clones, 85% to 90% of which show up once; around 2% is in the top ten. Trimming stripped 2 bases from V and 4 bases from J, with 12 bases between. The CDR3 runs to 14 residues. The germline gives CDR1 GTSNPN, CDR2 SVGIG (reference sequence). The material was CD4+ or CD8+ T cells sorted from blood, obtained in a trial of the OX40 agonist ivuxolimab. The TCR sequence derives from an adult with an advanced solid tumor such as melanoma, head and neck, liver or kidney cancer. The chain recombines TRBV30 with TRBJ2-1; D is perhaps TRBD2 (6 bases). DNA for the CDR3: TGTGCCTGGAGTCGGGGTAGCGGTTACAATGAGCAGTTCTTC. Translating it yields CAWSRGSGYNEQFF.